This T cell receptor beta chain stems from a study of T-cell reconstitution after alpha-beta-depleted transplantation in children (dated by TCRdb to about 2016). About the study as a whole: T-cell immune reconstitution after TCRalphabeta/CD19-depleted allogeneic hematopoietic cell transplantation in children was quantitatively tracked in the study by means of TCR repertoire profiling. Overall study outcomes, separate from this receptor: Over the following months the frequencies of hyperexpanded clones went down, and after one year T-cell counts and TCRbeta diversity were mostly credited to newly produced T cells. The apparently early alphabetaT-cell count recovery about two months after transplant was reportedly dependent on only several hundred rapidly expanded clones derived from non-depleted graft cells. In some patients, high TCRbeta diversity at day 60 was attributed to recipient T cells and intrathymic progenitors that had survived conditioning.

The CDR3 contains 15 residues, cysteine and phenylalanine counted. Just the 45-base CDR3 DNA is kept, in frame starting at base 1. Ends trimmed: V by 4 bases, J by 7 bases; bases unmatched to a gene: 6. CDR1 and CDR2 are drawn from the germline V gene: MNHNS, SASEGT. The treatment or condition label, read with the paper, signifies: allogeneic hematopoietic cell transplantation with graft depleted of TCRalphabeta T cells and CD19 B cells. Transplant recipients were children who received TCRalphabeta/CD19-depleted allogeneic hematopoietic cell grafts. On this clonotype itself: No antigen is known for it. No base qualities exist here, and no much larger clone lies one base off it.

Preparation of the library involved PCR. Sequencer: Illumina HiSeq 2500. TCR library preparation used molecular barcoding, with unique molecular identifiers applied to normalize quantification of the TCRbeta repertoire. Starting from the raw public reads, TCRdb applied fastp trimming at Q25, assembled clones with MiXCR and retained in-frame beta chains. Each entry merges the rows of one CDR3 protein and shows their most common DNA and genes. Counted in this sample were some 600,000 distinct CDR3 sequences; 10% to 15% of them appeared once. The ten largest clones add up to 2% to 2.5% of the sample. The chain is encoded by TRBV6-1 joined to TRBJ2-1, with 11 junctional bases fitting TRBD2. This receptor was identified in a male patient younger than 18 who had a stem cell transplant for acute myeloid leukemia, so the T cells may come from the graft donor. The sample was PBMCs, mostly from graft donor cells, taken 360 days after TCRalphabeta/CD19-depleted stem cell transplant. The CDR3 reads as follows: CASSVIAGGGNEQFF. Read as DNA, the sequence is TGTGCCAGCAGTGTGATAGCGGGAGGGGGGAATGAGCAGTTCTTC.